What follows describes a single TCR beta chain. The data are from a study of T cell repertoires in aging, cancer and after chemotherapy. Rearranged V-D-J TRB sequences were amplified with a mixed TRB-A/B primer pool. In TCRdb, the multiplex PCR reads were re-called with MiXCR into one record per CDR3 protein. The sample holds some 8,000 distinct CDR3 sequences, about 29% seen once. V was pared by 5 bases and J by 7 bases, with 12 bases between. The CDR3 totals 13 residues. Amplification of TCR beta used genomic DNA extracted from peripheral blood. Specimen: blood. This TCR was sampled from a human donor in good health. The chain combines TRBV12-3 or TRBV12-4 with TRBJ2-1; a possible D gene is TRBD1 (7 bases). The CDR3 DNA is TGTGCCAGCAGTGCAGGGGGGCAAAATGAGCAGTTCTTC. This codes for CASSAGGQNEQFF.